This is a list of T cell receptor beta chains from one sample in a study of shared clonotypes between healthy human individuals. Generated by immunoSEQ multiplex PCR, the TCRdb table keeps only in-frame clones and is missing some. In the table there are approximately 2.5 million clones, around 90% of which are singletons. The sample was naive CD4+ T cells sorted from blood. The source is a man aged 18 to 35 in good health. CDR3s include the opening cysteine and the closing phenylalanine or tryptophan. D genes are given only for firm matches. Not all rows give a size; the values are once, few, many and, for expanded clones, a class.

v_gene	j_gene	abundance	len	d_gene	CDR3nt	CDR3aa
TRBV6-4	TRBJ2-5	-	15	-	TGTGCCAGCAGTGGACAACATCCCTCTATGGAGACCCAGTACTTC	CASSGQHPSMETQYF
TRBV7-9	TRBJ2-2	few	14	-	TGTGCCAGCAGCTTAGAGGGGTACACCGGGGAGCTGTTTTTT	CASSLEGYTGELFF
TRBV19	TRBJ1-1	-	13	-	TGTGCCAGTAGTGAAAGAGGGCCCACCCGGGCTTTCTTT	CASSERGPTRAFF
TRBV25-1	TRBJ1-6	-	15	-	TGTGCCAGCAGTGAACGAGGGGCTGTTGGTTCACCCCTCCACTTT	CASSERGAVGSPLHF
TRBV30	TRBJ2-1	-	13	-	TGTGCCTGGACCCCGAGGAGGAACAATGAGCAGTTCTTC	CAWTPRRNNEQFF
TRBV9	TRBJ2-1	-	16	-	TGTGCCAGCAGCGTAGGAGAACGTAATCCCTACAATGAGCAGTTCTTC	CASSVGERNPYNEQFF
TRBV15	TRBJ1-3	-	13	-	TGTGCCACCAGCGGGGATTCTGGAAACACCATATATTTT	CATSGDSGNTIYF
TRBV6-5	TRBJ1-1	-	13	-	TGTGCCAGCAGTTATAACGGGAACACTGAAGCTTTCTTT	CASSYNGNTEAFF
TRBV20-1	TRBJ2-5	-	11	-	TGCAGTGCTAGCAGGGTGGAGACCCAGTACTTC	CSASRVETQYF
TRBV18	TRBJ2-7	-	15	-	TGTGCCAGCTCACCACAGAACAGGGTAGACTACGAGCAGTACTTC	CASSPQNRVDYEQYF
TRBV19	TRBJ2-7	-	14	-	TGTGCCAGTAGTATCCCGGGGGGCGCGTACGAGCAGTACTTC	CASSIPGGAYEQYF
TRBV18	TRBJ2-7	-	15	-	TGTGCCAGCTCACCCCCCGGACTTTCTTCCTACGAGCAGTACTTC	CASSPPGLSSYEQYF
TRBV5-5	TRBJ2-7	-	13	TRBD1	TGTGCCAGCAGAGGGACAGGGCTCTACGAGCAGTACTTC	CASRGTGLYEQYF
TRBV4-1	TRBJ1-1	once	15	-	TGCGCCAGCAGCCAAGAGGGGGTGGTGAACACTGAAGCTTTCTTT	CASSQEGVVNTEAFF
TRBV12-5	TRBJ1-1	-	15	-	TGTGCTAGTGGTTTGGTACGGGGGTTGGCCACTGAAGCTTTCTTT	CASGLVRGLATEAFF
TRBV4-1	TRBJ2-3	-	20	TRBD2	TGCGCCAGCAGCCAAGATCGACTAGCGGGTCTCATTAGCACGGCAGATACGCAGTATTTT	CASSQDRLAGLISTADTQYF
TRBV7-9	TRBJ2-7	once	16	TRBD1	TGTGCCAGCAGCTCCCTCTCCGGGACAGTAACCTACGAGCAGTACTTC	CASSSLSGTVTYEQYF
TRBV7-2	TRBJ2-5	-	15	-	TGTGCCAGCAGCTTAGGGGTAACGGCGCAAGAGACCCAGTACTTC	CASSLGVTAQETQYF
TRBV6-1	TRBJ2-2	-	19	TRBD2	TGTGCCAGCAGTGCCCCTGCGGAGCTAGCGGGAGGTTATACCGGGGAGCTGTTTTTT	CASSAPAELAGGYTGELFF
TRBV19	TRBJ2-6	-	18	-	TGTGCCAGTAGTTCCCCAGGTAGGGGTCGTAGTGGGGCCAACGTCCTGACTTTC	CASSSPGRGRSGANVLTF
TRBV6-5	TRBJ2-6	-	14	-	TGTGCCACCCTTAGGGGTACTGGGGCCAACGTCCTGACTTTC	CATLRGTGANVLTF
TRBV19	TRBJ2-6	-	14	-	TGTGCCAGTAACAGGGAGACTGGGGCCAACGTCCTGACTTTC	CASNRETGANVLTF
TRBV19	TRBJ1-2	-	14	-	TGTGCCAGTAGTATCCGACAGAAGTTTTATGGCTACACCTTC	CASSIRQKFYGYTF
TRBV7-2	TRBJ1-3	-	13	-	TGTGCCAGCAGCTTAGGGCGAGGAAACACCATATATTTT	CASSLGRGNTIYF
TRBV29-1	TRBJ1-1	-	13	-	TGCAGCGTTTCAACCTTGACAGAGAATGAAGCTTTCTTT	CSVSTLTENEAFF
TRBV27	TRBJ2-3	-	17	TRBD2	TGTGCCAGCAGTTCTGGGATAGCGGGGCTAAGCACAGATACGCAGTATTTT	CASSSGIAGLSTDTQYF
TRBV29-1	TRBJ1-3	-	13	-	TGCAGCGTTGAAGATCCGGGGACAAGCCGCCCCTATTTT	CSVEDPGTSRPYF
TRBV21-1	TRBJ1-5	once	15	-	TGTGCCAGCAGCAAAACTCGGGGGGATGGTCAGCCCCAGCATTTT	CASSKTRGDGQPQHF
TRBV27	TRBJ2-3	once	16	TRBD1	TGTGCCAGCTCTCCCGGGACAGGGGTTGGTACAGATACGCAGTATTTT	CASSPGTGVGTDTQYF
TRBV6-1	TRBJ1-5	few	12	-	TGTGCCAGCAGTGAAATTGGTCAGCCCCAGCATTTT	CASSEIGQPQHF
TRBV29-1	TRBJ1-1	-	13	TRBD1	TGCAGCGGCCAGACAGGGGGCGGAACTGAAGCTTTCTTT	CSGQTGGGTEAFF
TRBV5-1	TRBJ1-1	-	17	-	TGCGCCAGCAGCTTGGCGATAGTAAAGGGACCGAACACTGAAGCTTTCTTT	CASSLAIVKGPNTEAFF
TRBV30	TRBJ2-5	-	13	TRBD2	TGTGCCTGGAGTTTGAGCGGGGCTGGGACCCAGTACTTC	CAWSLSGAGTQYF
TRBV10-3	TRBJ2-5	-	12	-	TGTGCCAGCGGGACAGATCAAGAGACCCAGTACTTC	CASGTDQETQYF
TRBV2	TRBJ2-2	-	14	-	TGTGCCAGCAGTGGGCAGGGGCGGACCGGGGAGCTGTTTTTT	CASSGQGRTGELFF
TRBV10-3	TRBJ2-2	-	11	-	TGTGCCATCAAAGGGGACGGGGAGCTGTTTTTT	CAIKGDGELFF
TRBV19	TRBJ2-2	-	15	TRBD2	TGTGCCAGTAGTAGCGGGGGGATCAACACCGGGGAGCTGTTTTTT	CASSSGGINTGELFF
TRBV5-1	TRBJ2-2	-	12	-	TGCGCCAGCAGATGGGACACCGGGGAGCTGTTTTTT	CASRWDTGELFF
TRBV10-3	TRBJ1-5	-	14	TRBD1	TGTGCCTCCCGACAGGGTTATAGCAATCAGCCCCAGCATTTT	CASRQGYSNQPQHF
TRBV6-6	TRBJ2-4	-	16	-	TGTGCCAGCAAGAAACCGGGACCCATAGCCAAAAACATTCAGTACTTC	CASKKPGPIAKNIQYF
TRBV2	TRBJ1-1	-	15	TRBD1	TGTGCCAGCAGTGAAATTACTGGAGGGACAGGGGGTGCTTTCTTT	CASSEITGGTGGAFF
TRBV7-9	TRBJ1-2	-	18	TRBD1	TGTGCCAGCAGCTTTGGGTGGGACAGGCTCGCATCCAACTATGGCTACACCTTC	CASSFGWDRLASNYGYTF